The rows below give T cell receptor beta chains drawn from one sample of a study of T cells in Graves' hyperthyroidism and ophthalmopathy. TCRdb independently ran MiXCR on the multiplex PCR reads; one entry per CDR3 protein. The table shows fewer than 850,000 distinct CDR3 sequences, with around 16% occurring only once. The material sequenced was blood. The receptors shown here come from a man in his fifties or sixties with Graves' hyperthyroidism. The CDR3 runs from the conserved cysteine through the conserved F or W. The D gene is left open where the match is weak. The size of a clone is reported for some rows only, either as once, few or many, or as a class for expanded clones.

16	TRBJ1-1	few	TRBV4-2	-	TGTGCCAGCAGCCAAGATATCGCCAGGGGGAACACTGAAGCTTTCTTT	CASSQDIARGNTEAFF
16	TRBJ1-1	few	TRBV14	-	TGTGCCAGCAGCCGAGGGGAAAGGGACATGAACACTGAAGCTTTCTTT	CASSRGERDMNTEAFF
16	TRBJ1-5	many	TRBV12-3/TRBV12-4	-	TGTGCCAGCAGTTTATTTGGAGGTGCCTCCAATCAGCCCCAGCATTTT	CASSLFGGASNQPQHF
14	TRBJ1-1	-	TRBV10-3	-	TGTGCCATCAGTGGGACAGAGATGAACACTGAAGCTTTCTTT	CAISGTEMNTEAFF
15	TRBJ1-3	-	TRBV28	TRBD1	TGTGCCAGCAGATCAACCGGGACAGGGAGGAACACCATATATTTT	CASRSTGTGRNTIYF
14	TRBJ2-3	many	TRBV2	TRBD2	TGTGCCAGCAGTTTGGGACTAACCACAGATACGCAGTATTTT	CASSLGLTTDTQYF
19	TRBJ2-5	few	TRBV20-1	TRBD2	TGCAGTGCTAGACCACTTTCTCTCGGACTAGCGGGAGTTGATGAGACCCAGTACTTC	CSARPLSLGLAGVDETQYF
14	TRBJ2-7	many	TRBV5-1	-	TGCGCCAGCAGCTTGGGCCACAATTTCTACGAGCAGTACTTC	CASSLGHNFYEQYF
15	TRBJ2-7	-	TRBV29-1	TRBD1	TGCAGCGTAGCCATCCAGGGGGCAATTCCCTACGAGCAGTACTTC	CSVAIQGAIPYEQYF
14	TRBJ1-1	few	TRBV9	-	TGTGCCAGCAGCGTAGGGGGGGCCAGCACTGAAGCTTTCTTT	CASSVGGASTEAFF
13	TRBJ2-7	few	TRBV3-1	-	TGTGCCAGCAGCCAAGAGGGATTATACGAGCAGTACTTC	CASSQEGLYEQYF
15	TRBJ2-3	-	TRBV3-1	-	TGTGCCAGCAGTCCATGGACACAACGCACAGATACGCGGTATTTT	CASSPWTQRTDTRYF
14	TRBJ2-1	-	TRBV7-9	TRBD2	TGTGCCAGCAGCGACTCCGGGACTAGCGGGAAGAAGTTCTTC	CASSDSGTSGKKFF
9	TRBJ2-7	many	TRBV28	-	TGTGCCAGCGGCGCGAAGCAGTACTTC	CASGAKQYF
17	TRBJ2-4	-	TRBV3-1	-	TGTGCCAGCAGCCAAGAAAAAGCGGGTCTAGCCAAAAACATTCAGTACTTC	CASSQEKAGLAKNIQYF
17	TRBJ2-1	few	TRBV6-2/TRBV6-3	TRBD1	TGTGCCAGCAGGCCAACAGGGGGCTCTCTTTTTTCCAATGAGCAGTTCTTC	CASRPTGGSLFSNEQFF
14	TRBJ1-1	many	TRBV6-5	TRBD1	TGTGCCAGCAGTTACACAGGGGGGAAATCTGAAGCTTTCTTT	CASSYTGGKSEAFF
15	TRBJ2-1	many	TRBV14	TRBD2	TGTGCCAGCAGCCAATATTATTCGGGGGGAAATGAGCAGTTCTTC	CASSQYYSGGNEQFF
13	TRBJ1-1	-	TRBV20-1	-	TGCAGTGCCCCCCGCCAGGAAGATACTGAAGCTTTCTTT	CSAPRQEDTEAFF
16	TRBJ2-7	-	TRBV27	TRBD2	TGTGCCAGCAGTTCCAGCGGGAGGGCCCGGGACTACGAGCAGTACTTC	CASSSSGRARDYEQYF
11	TRBJ2-7	-	TRBV20-1	-	TGCAGTGCCAGACCACAGAACGAGCAGTACTTC	CSARPQNEQYF
21	TRBJ1-6	many	TRBV18	TRBD1	TGTGCCAGCTCCCTACGCTGGCAGGGGGCAGAGGATGGTTCCTATAATTCACCCCTCCACTTT	CASSLRWQGAEDGSYNSPLHF
15	TRBJ2-5	-	TRBV5-1	-	TGCGCCAGCAGCTTCCCAGAGCAGGGGCAAGAGACCCAGTACTTC	CASSFPEQGQETQYF
15	TRBJ2-5	many	TRBV11-2	-	TGTGCCAGCAGCCCCAAACCCGGGGTTCAAGAGACCCAGTACTTC	CASSPKPGVQETQYF
16	TRBJ2-6	-	TRBV9	TRBD2	TGTGCCAGCGGGACTAGCGTCCCTTCTGGGGCCAACGTCCTGACTTTC	CASGTSVPSGANVLTF
18	TRBJ2-3	many	TRBV7-3	TRBD2	TGTGCCAGCAGCTTAACGTATCTAGCGGGGCTTCCCACAGATACGCAGTATTTT	CASSLTYLAGLPTDTQYF
15	TRBJ2-3	-	TRBV6-5	-	TGTGCCAGCAGTTACTCGATGAGGAGCACAGATACGCAGTATTTT	CASSYSMRSTDTQYF
15	TRBJ2-7	many	TRBV25-1	TRBD2	TGTGCCAGCAGTGAGCATGGACTAGCGGACTACGAGCAGTACTTC	CASSEHGLADYEQYF
16	TRBJ2-2	-	TRBV18	TRBD2	TGTGCCAGCTCACCACCGGGACTAGCCGACACCGGGGAGCTGTTTTTT	CASSPPGLADTGELFF
15	TRBJ2-7	few	TRBV4-1	-	TGCGCCAGCAGCCAAGAAGCTGGAGATTTCTACGAGCAGTACTTC	CASSQEAGDFYEQYF
16	TRBJ2-1	many	TRBV20-1	TRBD2	TGCAGTGCTAGATGGGGGACTAGCGGAAGGAACAATGAGCAGTTCTTC	CSARWGTSGRNNEQFF
15	TRBJ2-7	many	TRBV12-3/TRBV12-4	-	TGTGCCAGCAGTCCCCATCGTGAGAAGGTCTACGAGCAGTACTTC	CASSPHREKVYEQYF
12	TRBJ1-1	many	TRBV6-6	-	TGTGCCAGCAGTTACTCCCACACTGAAGCTTTCTTT	CASSYSHTEAFF
11	TRBJ1-3	-	TRBV29-1	-	TGCAGCGTTGCAGTTGGAAACACCATATATTTT	CSVAVGNTIYF
15	TRBJ1-5	few	TRBV7-9	-	TGTGCCAGCAGCTTAGACGGTAGTAGCAATCAGCCCCAGCATTTT	CASSLDGSSNQPQHF
17	TRBJ2-7	few	TRBV10-3	-	TGTGCCATCAGTGATCCGTCGATATCGGGACTCACCTACGAGCAGTACTTC	CAISDPSISGLTYEQYF
17	TRBJ1-1	-	TRBV28	-	TGTGCCAGCAACTTGGGGGGTGGGATTGGGGCGAACACTGAAGCTTTCTTT	CASNLGGGIGANTEAFF
18	TRBJ2-7	once	TRBV4-3	TRBD2	TGCGCCAGCAGCCCTTGGCTCACCTTAGCGGGAAGCTCCTACGAGCAGTACTTC	CASSPWLTLAGSSYEQYF
16	TRBJ1-5	-	TRBV20-1	-	TGCAGTGCTAGGCTCCGCAGGGAGAGTAGTAATCAGCCCCAGCATTTT	CSARLRRESSNQPQHF
14	TRBJ1-2	many	TRBV12-3/TRBV12-4	-	TGTGCCATCTTAGGGGGAAACAGGAGCTATGGCTACACCTTC	CAILGGNRSYGYTF
14	TRBJ2-7	many	TRBV30	TRBD2	TGTGCCTGGAGTGTATACGGGAGGAACTACGAGCAGTACTTC	CAWSVYGRNYEQYF
18	TRBJ2-1	-	TRBV12-3/TRBV12-4	TRBD2	TGTGCCAGCACTCTATCGAGGGGACTAGCGGGAGTGGGGGGTGAGCAGTTCTTC	CASTLSRGLAGVGGEQFF
15	TRBJ2-7	many	TRBV6-1	TRBD2	TGTGCCAGCCATACTCTAGCGGGTGGATTCTACGAGCAGTACTTC	CASHTLAGGFYEQYF
15	TRBJ2-3	-	TRBV12-3/TRBV12-4	TRBD1	TGTGCCAGCAGTTTAGGGGACAGGGATCCAGATACGCAGTATTTT	CASSLGDRDPDTQYF
15	TRBJ2-7	-	TRBV12-3/TRBV12-4	-	TGTGCCAGCAGTTTAGAGACAGGTGATACCTACGAGCAGTACTTC	CASSLETGDTYEQYF
15	TRBJ2-2	many	TRBV30	TRBD2	TGTGCCTGGAGTGCTCTAGCGGGAGGTACCGGGGAGCTGTTTTTT	CAWSALAGGTGELFF
19	TRBJ2-6	many	TRBV27	TRBD1	TGTGCCAGCAGTTTTTATTGGGGACAGGGGGCAACTGGGGCCAACGTCCTGACTTTC	CASSFYWGQGATGANVLTF
14	TRBJ2-2	-	TRBV20-1	-	TGCAGTGCTAGAGATCTAGGGAACACCGGGGAGCTGTTTTTT	CSARDLGNTGELFF
14	TRBJ2-1	-	TRBV6-1	TRBD1	TGTGCCAGCAAAAGACAGGGGGCGGCCAATGAGCAGTTCTTC	CASKRQGAANEQFF